The clone carrying this T cell receptor (beta chain) was counted only a few times. This record belongs to a study of blood T cell repertoires in COVID-19. Clones were sequenced by immunoSEQ multiplex PCR, and TCRdb holds only the in-frame ones, with some missing. The sample has under 200,000 clones, roughly 84% seen once. With 4 bases removed from V and 0 bases from J, the gap between germline ends came to 7 bases. The germline V gene has CDR1 SGHDN and CDR2 FVKESK. The CDR3 spans 14 residues. Individuals aged about 18 to 89 years were recruited from fewer than 25 US areas. Sequences were obtained from PBMCs or T cells enriched from blood (not recorded which). The source of this sequence is a man in his sixties who had recovered from COVID-19. The gene calls are TRBV14 and TRBJ1-5, with D hard to call. The chain's CDR3 is CASSPSHSNQPQHF. The CDR3 DNA sequence: TGTGCCAGCAGCCCGAGCCATAGCAATCAGCCCCAGCATTTT. Supplemented by reference TRBV14 and TRBJ1-5, the full variable domain reads EAGVTQFPSHSVIEKGQTVTLRCDPISGHDNLYWYRRVMGKEIKFLLHFVKESKQDESGMPNNRFLAERTGGTYSTLKVQPAELEDSGVYFCASSPSHSNQPQHFGDGTRLSIL.